This TCR beta chain came from a study of graft-versus-host responses after intestinal transplantation. Germline values: CDR1 MNHEY, CDR2 SMNVEV (reference sequence). The trim removed 5 bases at V and 1 base at J, leaving 14 bases unmatched. This CDR3 contains 17 residues. The data were produced by immunoSEQ multiplex PCR, yet TCRdb's version contains in-frame clones alone and is incomplete. Of 130,000 to 150,000 clones in the sample, 92% were seen once. Turning to this clone: What it binds is not known.

The starting material was unstimulated CD4+ T cells sorted from spleen or lymph node cells, obtained before intestinal transplant. The chain employs TRBV27 and TRBJ2-7, with 7 positions matching TRBD2. The sequence derives from a human donor who received an intestinal transplant. CDR3 loop: CASSPTSGASFSYEQYF. The CDR3 region has the DNA TGTGCCAGCAGTCCCACGAGCGGGGCTAGCTTTTCCTACGAGCAGTACTTC.